This T cell receptor beta chain was identified during a study of blood T cell repertoires in COVID-19. The CDR3 runs 15 residues. Germline V gives CDR1 SGHVS, CDR2 FQNEAQ. The V and J ends lost 7 bases and 0 bases, in that order; junction bases with no gene match: 8. Those enrolled in Seattle joined during active infection and were followed longitudinally afterward. Authors' methods: Cell counts per sample came from amplifying reference gene primers. The repertoire was sequenced with immunoSEQ multiplex PCR; TCRdb's copy has only in-frame clones and lacks some. Clonal size and the V and J genes are those of that table, whereas D and trimming came from the DNA. The sample comprises about 180,000 clones, about 84% of which are singletons, and around a sixth rests with the top ten.

The TCR was taken from a person between 70 and 80 years old with COVID-19, enrolled during active disease. The sequenced sample consisted of peripheral blood. V is TRBV7-8 and J is TRBJ2-7, with TRBD1 identical over 8 bases. CDR3: CASKRDRLSSYEQYF. CDR3 DNA: TGTGCCAGCAAAAGGGACAGGTTAAGCTCCTACGAGCAGTACTTC.